This T cell receptor (beta chain) originates from a study of blood T cell repertoires in COVID-19. Across the study: Specimens from acute and convalescent COVID-19 originated in the United States, Italy and Spain. From T cells, B-cell-depleted T cells, or PBMCs came the material, which was cDNA or gDNA.

The junction had 5 bases not matched to a gene; V was cut back by 4 bases and J by 1 base. The CDR3 runs 15 residues. Germline CDR1 KGHDR, CDR2 SFDVKD. In the study's own analysis: Cell counts per sample came from amplifying reference gene primers. Repertoires were generated with immunoSEQ multiplex PCR, while TCRdb's copy carries only in-frame clones and drops some. V, J and clone size derive from that table, while D and trimming were established from the DNA sequence. Of 200,000 to 300,000 clones in the sample, 75% to 85% were seen once. V usage is TRBV24-1 and J usage is TRBJ1-2, with 7 bases identical to TRBD1. This TCR derives from a human donor in a cohort sampled during active COVID-19. The sequenced sample was peripheral blood. The CDR3 sequence: CATSDYGTDNYGYTF. The CDR3 coding sequence is TGTGCCACCAGTGACTACGGGACAGATAACTATGGCTACACCTTC.